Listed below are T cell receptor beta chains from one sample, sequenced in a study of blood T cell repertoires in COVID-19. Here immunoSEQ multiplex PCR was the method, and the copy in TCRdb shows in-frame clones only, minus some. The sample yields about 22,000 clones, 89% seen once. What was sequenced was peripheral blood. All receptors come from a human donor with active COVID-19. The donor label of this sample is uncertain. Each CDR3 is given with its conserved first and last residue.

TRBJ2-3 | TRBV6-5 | CASSYIQGQAQYF
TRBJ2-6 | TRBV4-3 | CASSQDLTVAGANVLTF
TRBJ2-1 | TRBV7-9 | CASIYSGNQFF
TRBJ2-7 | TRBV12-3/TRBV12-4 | CASSFTYEQYF
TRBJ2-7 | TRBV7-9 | CASRRSSGGPYEQYF
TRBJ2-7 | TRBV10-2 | CASSRSSYEQYF
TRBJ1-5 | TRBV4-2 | CASSQEVRVGNQPQHF
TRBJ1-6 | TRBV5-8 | CASSWGGSGRNSPLHF
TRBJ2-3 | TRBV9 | CASSDTGTGTGDTQYF
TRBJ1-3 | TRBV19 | CASSRDIGNTIYF
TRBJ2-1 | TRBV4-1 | CASSPASLRTGPYNEQFF
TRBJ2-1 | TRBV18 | CASSPLSGSPGTSGSYNEQFF
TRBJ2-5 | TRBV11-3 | CASSDRGGKETQYF
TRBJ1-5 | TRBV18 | CASSPGSGGQPQHF
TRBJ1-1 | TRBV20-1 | CSTPVYTEAFF
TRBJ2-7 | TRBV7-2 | CASSLESLALYEQYF
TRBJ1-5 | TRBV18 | CASSQTGHYSNQPQHF
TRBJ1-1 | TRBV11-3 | CASSLGGQKNTEAFF
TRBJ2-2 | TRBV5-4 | CASTPGRGEYGELFF
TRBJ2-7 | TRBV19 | CATKNGGYSSYEQYF
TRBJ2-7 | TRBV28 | CASIKQGQGSYEQYF
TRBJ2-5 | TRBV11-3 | CASSPRGWRETQYF
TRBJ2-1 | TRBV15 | CATSRDQGVAEQFF
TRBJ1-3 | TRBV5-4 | CASSLSGRTSGNTIYF
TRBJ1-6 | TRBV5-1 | CASSLLPDNSYNSPLHF
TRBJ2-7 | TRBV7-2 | CASSSTNEQYF
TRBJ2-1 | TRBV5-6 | CASSQIGSSGGRNEQFF
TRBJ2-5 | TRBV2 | CASSVDRIETQYF
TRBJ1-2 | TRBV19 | CASSPGHEPYGYTF
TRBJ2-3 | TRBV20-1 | CSASLDRSTDTQYF
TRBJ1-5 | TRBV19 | CASSIDRENSNQPQHF
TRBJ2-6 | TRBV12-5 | CASGRQGGGANVLTF
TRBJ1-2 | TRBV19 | CASSIATGTDYGYTF
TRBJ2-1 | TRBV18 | CASSRGTGVKFF
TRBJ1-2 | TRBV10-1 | CASSGGGGRNYGYTF
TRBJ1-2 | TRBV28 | CASSLTAGGGYGYTF
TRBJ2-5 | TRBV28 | CASSRGGGETQYF
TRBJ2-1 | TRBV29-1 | CSARGGQGPYNEQFF
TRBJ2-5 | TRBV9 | CASSATTGDVGQETQYF
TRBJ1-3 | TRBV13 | CASSRYSGNTIYF
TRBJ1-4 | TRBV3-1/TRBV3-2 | CASSPGLANEKLFF
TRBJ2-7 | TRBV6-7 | CASSYSRGQTSYEQYF
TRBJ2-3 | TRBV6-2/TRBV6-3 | CASSYREPATDTQYF
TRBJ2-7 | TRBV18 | CASSPPGLPYEQYF
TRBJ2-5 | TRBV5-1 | CASSLERGAGETQYF
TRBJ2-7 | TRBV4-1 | CASSQPTTGEEQYF
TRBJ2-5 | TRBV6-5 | CASSSGASGQATQYF
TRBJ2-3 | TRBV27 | CASSFVPRLAGSGLFTDTQYF
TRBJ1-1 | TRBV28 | CASSPLGTGTEAFF
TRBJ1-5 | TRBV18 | CASSPDSSQPQHF
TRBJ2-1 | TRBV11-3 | CASSLELASSYNEQFF
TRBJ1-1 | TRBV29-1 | CSVELGGNTEAFF
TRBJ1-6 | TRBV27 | CASRHGTARDGAPLHF
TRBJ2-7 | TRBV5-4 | CASSFGAGATYEQYF
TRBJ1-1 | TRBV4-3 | CASSQGGQVYTEAFF